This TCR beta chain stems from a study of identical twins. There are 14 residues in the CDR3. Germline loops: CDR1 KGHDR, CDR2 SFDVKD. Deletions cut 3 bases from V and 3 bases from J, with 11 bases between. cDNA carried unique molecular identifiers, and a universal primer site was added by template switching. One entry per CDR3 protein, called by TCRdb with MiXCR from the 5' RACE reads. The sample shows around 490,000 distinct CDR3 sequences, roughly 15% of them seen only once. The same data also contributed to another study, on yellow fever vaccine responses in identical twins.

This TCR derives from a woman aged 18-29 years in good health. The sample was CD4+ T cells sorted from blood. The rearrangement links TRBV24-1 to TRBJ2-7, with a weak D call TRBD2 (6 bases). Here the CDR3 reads CATSDPREVYEQYF. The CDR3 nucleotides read TGTGCCACCAGTGATCCCAGGGAGGTCTACGAGCAGTACTTC.